This T cell receptor (beta chain) was sequenced during a study of blood T cell repertoires in COVID-19. Study information: The study drew acute and convalescent COVID-19 samples from the United States, Italy and Spain.

The ends were cut back, 7 bases at V and 7 bases at J, with 21 bases in the middle. CDR1 and CDR2 (germline): LGHNA, YNFKEQ. CDR3 length: 15 amino acids. Original handling: Amplifying reference gene primers gave estimates of nucleated cell counts. Only in-frame clones appear in the TCRdb table, and some are missing; sequencing was by immunoSEQ multiplex PCR. V, J and clone size are taken as reported in that table, and D and trimming were inferred from the DNA itself. The table shows approximately 210,000 clones, with 75% to 85% occurring only once. Recruitment covered 25 or so US areas and drew participants whose ages spanned roughly 18 to 95 years. Self-reported history from a screening survey and questionnaire set each donor's cohort.

This receptor was identified in a woman aged 45-65 years with acute COVID-19. The sequencing input was PBMCs or T cells enriched from blood (not recorded which). This chain links TRBV4-2 with TRBJ2-3; a possible D gene is TRBD2 (5 bases). The DNA for the CDR3 is TGTGCCAGCAAAGACGGCACTCCGGAGGCGAATACGCAGTATTTT. This codes for CASKDGTPEANTQYF.